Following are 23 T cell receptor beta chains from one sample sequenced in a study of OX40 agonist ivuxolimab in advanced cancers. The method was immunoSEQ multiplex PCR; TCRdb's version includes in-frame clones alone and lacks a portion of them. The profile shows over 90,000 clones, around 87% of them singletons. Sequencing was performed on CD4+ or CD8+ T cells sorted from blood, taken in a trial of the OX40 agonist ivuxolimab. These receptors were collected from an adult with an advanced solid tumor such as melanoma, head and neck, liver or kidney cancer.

CDR3 nucleotide sequence: TGTGCCAGCAGCTTAGCAGGGAGTGATGCTTTCTTT. This sequence encodes CASSLAGSDAFF. This chain connects TRBV11-2 to TRBJ1-1, with D perhaps TRBD1 (5 bases). There are 12 residues in the CDR3. Germline-derived CDR1 and CDR2 are SGHAT and FQNNGV. V gave up 1 base and J gave up 11 bases, with 11 bases separating them.

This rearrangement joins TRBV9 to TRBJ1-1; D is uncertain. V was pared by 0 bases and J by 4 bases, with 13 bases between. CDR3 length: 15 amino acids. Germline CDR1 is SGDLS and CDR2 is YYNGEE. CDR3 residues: CASSVGAGFGTEAFF. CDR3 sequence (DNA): TGTGCCAGCAGCGTAGGGGCCGGGTTTGGCACTGAAGCTTTCTTT. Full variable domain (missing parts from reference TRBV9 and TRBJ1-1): DSGVTQTPKHLITATGQRVTLRCSPRSGDLSVYWYQQSLDQGLQFLIQYYNGEERAKGNILERFSAQQFPDLHSELNLSSLELGDSALYFCASSVGAGFGTEAFFGQGTRLTVV.

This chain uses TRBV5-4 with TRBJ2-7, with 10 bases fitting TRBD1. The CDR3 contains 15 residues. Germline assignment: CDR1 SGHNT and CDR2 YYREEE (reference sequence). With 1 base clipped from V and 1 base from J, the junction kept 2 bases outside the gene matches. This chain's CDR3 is CASSLSGQGSYEQYF. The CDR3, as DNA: TGTGCCAGCAGCTTGTCGGGACAGGGGTCCTACGAGCAGTACTTC.

CDR3 amino acids: CASSYGTSSYNEQFF. The CDR3 DNA is TGTGCCAGCAGCTATGGAACAAGCTCCTACAATGAGCAGTTCTTC. J is TRBJ2-1 and V is TRBV5-4; unclear D gene. Germline CDR1 SGHNT, CDR2 YYREEE (reference sequence). The CDR3 covers 15 residues. Trimming stripped 3 bases from V and 0 bases from J, with 10 bases between.

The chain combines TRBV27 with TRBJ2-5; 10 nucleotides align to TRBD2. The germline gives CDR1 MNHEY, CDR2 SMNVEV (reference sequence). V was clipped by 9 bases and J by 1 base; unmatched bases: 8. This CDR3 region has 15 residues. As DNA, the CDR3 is TGTGCCAGTGCCCCTAGCGGGGGCATCCAAGAGACCCAGTACTTC. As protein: CASAPSGGIQETQYF.

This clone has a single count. The CDR3 DNA reads TGTGCCAGCTCCTACACCCCTCCCTACAATGAGCAGTTCTTC. This codes for CASSYTPPYNEQFF. The rearrangement uses TRBV6-1 and TRBJ2-1; D gene ambiguous. Germline values: CDR1 MNHNS, CDR2 SASEGT. CDR3 length: 14 amino acids. Trimming removed 8 bases at V and 2 bases at J, with 13 bases between.

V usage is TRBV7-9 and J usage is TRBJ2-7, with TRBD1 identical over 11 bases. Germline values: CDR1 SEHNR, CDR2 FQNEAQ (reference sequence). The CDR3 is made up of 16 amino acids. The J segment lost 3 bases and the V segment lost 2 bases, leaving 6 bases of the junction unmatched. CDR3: CASSLPVGTGGYEQYF. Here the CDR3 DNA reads TGTGCCAGCAGCTTACCAGTCGGGACAGGGGGCTACGAGCAGTACTTC.

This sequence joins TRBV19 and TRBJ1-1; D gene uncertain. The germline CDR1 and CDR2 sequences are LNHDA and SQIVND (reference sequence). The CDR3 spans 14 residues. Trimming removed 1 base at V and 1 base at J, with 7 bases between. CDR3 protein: CASSIVGGNTEAFF. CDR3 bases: TGTGCCAGTAGTATAGTTGGAGGGAACACTGAAGCTTTCTTT.

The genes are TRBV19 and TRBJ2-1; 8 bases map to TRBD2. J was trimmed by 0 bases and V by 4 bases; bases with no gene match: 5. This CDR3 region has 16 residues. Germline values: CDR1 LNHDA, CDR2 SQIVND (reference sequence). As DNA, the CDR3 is TGTGCCAGTAGTAATCGGGGGGGCAACTCCTACAATGAGCAGTTCTTC. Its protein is CASSNRGGNSYNEQFF.

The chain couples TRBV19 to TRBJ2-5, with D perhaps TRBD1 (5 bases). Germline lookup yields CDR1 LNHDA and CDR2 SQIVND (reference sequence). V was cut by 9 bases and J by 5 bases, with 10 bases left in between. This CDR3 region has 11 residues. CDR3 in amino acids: CASGQGETQYF. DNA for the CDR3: TGTGCCAGCGGGCAGGGCGAGACCCAGTACTTC.

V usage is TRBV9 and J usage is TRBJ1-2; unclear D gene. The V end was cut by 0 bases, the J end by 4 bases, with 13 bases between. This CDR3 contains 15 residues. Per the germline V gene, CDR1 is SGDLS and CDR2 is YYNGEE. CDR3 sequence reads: CASSVDVGRSYGYTF. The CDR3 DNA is TGTGCCAGCAGCGTAGATGTGGGCAGGAGCTATGGCTACACCTTC.

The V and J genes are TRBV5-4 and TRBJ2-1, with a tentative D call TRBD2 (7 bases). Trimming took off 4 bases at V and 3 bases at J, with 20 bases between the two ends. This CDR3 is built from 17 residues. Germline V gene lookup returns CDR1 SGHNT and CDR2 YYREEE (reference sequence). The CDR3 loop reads CASSPVRGGTHYNEQFF. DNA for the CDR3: TGTGCCAGCAGCCCTGTGAGGGGGGGGACTCACTACAATGAGCAGTTCTTC.

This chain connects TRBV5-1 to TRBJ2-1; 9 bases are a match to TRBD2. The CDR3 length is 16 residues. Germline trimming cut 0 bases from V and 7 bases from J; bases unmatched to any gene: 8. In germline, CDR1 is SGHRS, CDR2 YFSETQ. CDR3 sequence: CASSLGLAGGHNEQFF. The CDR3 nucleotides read TGCGCCAGCAGCTTGGGCCTGGCGGGGGGGCATAATGAGCAGTTCTTC. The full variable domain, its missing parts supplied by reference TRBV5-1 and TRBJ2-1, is KAGVTQTPRYLIKTRGQQVTLSCSPISGHRSVSWYQQTPGQGLQFLFEYFSETQRNKGNFPGRFSGRQFSNSRSEMNVSTLELGDSALYLCASSLGLAGGHNEQFFGPGTRLTVL.

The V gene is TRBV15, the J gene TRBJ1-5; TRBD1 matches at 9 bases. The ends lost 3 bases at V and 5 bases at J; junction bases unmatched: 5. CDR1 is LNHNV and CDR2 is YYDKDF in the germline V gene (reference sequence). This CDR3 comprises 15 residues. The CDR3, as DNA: TGTGCCACCAGCAGGGGTACAGGGGGCGATCAGCCCCAGCATTTT. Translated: CATSRGTGGDQPQHF.

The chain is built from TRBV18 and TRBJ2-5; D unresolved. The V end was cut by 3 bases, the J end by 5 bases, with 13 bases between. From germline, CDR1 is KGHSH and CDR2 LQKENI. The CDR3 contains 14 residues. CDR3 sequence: CASSPPTPRETQYF. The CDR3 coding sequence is TGTGCCAGCTCACCCCCAACGCCGCGGGAGACCCAGTACTTC.

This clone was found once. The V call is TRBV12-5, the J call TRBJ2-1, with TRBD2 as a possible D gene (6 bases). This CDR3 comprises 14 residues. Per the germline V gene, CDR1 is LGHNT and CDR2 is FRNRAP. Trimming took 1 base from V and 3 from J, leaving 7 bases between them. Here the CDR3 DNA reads TGTGCTAGTGGTTTGGCGACTAGCTACAATGAGCAGTTCTTC. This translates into CASGLATSYNEQFF.

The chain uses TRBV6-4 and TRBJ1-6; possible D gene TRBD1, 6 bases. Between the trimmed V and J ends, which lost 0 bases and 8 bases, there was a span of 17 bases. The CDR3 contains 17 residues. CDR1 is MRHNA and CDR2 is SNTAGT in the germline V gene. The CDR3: CASSDSFSRGLDSPLHF. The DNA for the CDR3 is TGTGCCAGCAGTGACTCGTTCTCGAGGGGGTTGGATTCACCCCTCCACTTT.

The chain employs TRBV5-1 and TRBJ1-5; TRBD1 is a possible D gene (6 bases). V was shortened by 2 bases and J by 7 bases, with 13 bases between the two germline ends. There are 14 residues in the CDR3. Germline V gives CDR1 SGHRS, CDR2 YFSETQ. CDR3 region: CASSLGGMDQPQHF. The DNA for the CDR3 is TGCGCCAGCAGCTTAGGGGGAATGGACCAGCCCCAGCATTTT.

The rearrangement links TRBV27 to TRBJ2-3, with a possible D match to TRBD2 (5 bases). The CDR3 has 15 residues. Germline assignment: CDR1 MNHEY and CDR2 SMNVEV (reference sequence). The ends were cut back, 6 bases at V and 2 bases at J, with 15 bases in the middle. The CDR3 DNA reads TGTGCCAGCAGCCAATCAGTCCTAGCCACAGATACGCAGTATTTT. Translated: CASSQSVLATDTQYF.

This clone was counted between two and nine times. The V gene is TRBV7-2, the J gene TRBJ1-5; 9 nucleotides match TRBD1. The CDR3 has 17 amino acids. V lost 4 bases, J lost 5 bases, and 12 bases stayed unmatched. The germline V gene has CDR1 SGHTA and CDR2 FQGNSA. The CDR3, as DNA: TGTGCCAGCAGCTCCGGGACAGGGCGGCATGGCGATCAGCCCCAGCATTTT. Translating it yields CASSSGTGRHGDQPQHF. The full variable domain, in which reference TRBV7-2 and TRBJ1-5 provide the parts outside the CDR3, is GAGVSQSPSNKVTEKGKDVELRCDPISGHTALYWYRQSLGQGLEFLIYFQGNSAPDKSGLPSDRFSAERTGGSVSTLTIQRTQQEDSAVYLCASSSGTGRHGDQPQHFGDGTRLSIL.

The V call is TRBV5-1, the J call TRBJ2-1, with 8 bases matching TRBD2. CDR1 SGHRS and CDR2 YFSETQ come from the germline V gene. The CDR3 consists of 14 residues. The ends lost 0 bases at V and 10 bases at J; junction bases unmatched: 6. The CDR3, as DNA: TGCGCCAGCAGCTTGGCCCCGGGACTAGGGGAGCAGTTCTTC. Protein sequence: CASSLAPGLGEQFF.

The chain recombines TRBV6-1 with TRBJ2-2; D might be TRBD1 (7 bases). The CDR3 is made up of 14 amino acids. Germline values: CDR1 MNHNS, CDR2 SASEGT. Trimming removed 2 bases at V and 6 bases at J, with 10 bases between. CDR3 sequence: CASSEIRGAGELFF. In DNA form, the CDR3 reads TGTGCCAGCAGTGAAATCAGGGGGGCCGGGGAGCTGTTTTTT.

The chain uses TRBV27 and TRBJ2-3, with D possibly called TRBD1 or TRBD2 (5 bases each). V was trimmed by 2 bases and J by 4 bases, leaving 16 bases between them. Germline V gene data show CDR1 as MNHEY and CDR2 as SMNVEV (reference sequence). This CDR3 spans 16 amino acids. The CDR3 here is CASSLQGPKGADTQYF. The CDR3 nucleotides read TGTGCCAGCAGTTTACAGGGACCGAAAGGAGCAGATACGCAGTATTTT.